This TCR beta chain was sequenced for a study of blood T cell repertoires in COVID-19. Whole-study context: T cells, B-cell-depleted T cells, or PBMCs provided the cDNA or gDNA that served as material.

Germline V gene sequence: CDR1 SNHLY, CDR2 FYNNEI. This CDR3 comprises 14 residues. The ends were cut back, 3 bases at V and 5 bases at J, with 12 bases in the middle. As handled by the study authors: The assay estimated nucleated cells by amplifying reference gene primers. Measured with immunoSEQ multiplex PCR; TCRdb has only the in-frame clones, and not every one. V and J calls plus clone size are reproduced from that table; the DNA served to infer D and trimming. Of about 130,000 clones detected, 60% to 80% appear once; the ten largest clones hold approximately 10%. The V and J genes are TRBV2 and TRBJ2-3, with a possible D match to TRBD2 (6 bases). The sequenced sample consisted of peripheral blood. This receptor was taken from a man between 60 and 75 years old who had recovered from COVID-19. The chain's CDR3 is CASSEGLARDTQYF. DNA for the CDR3: TGTGCCAGCAGTGAGGGGCTAGCGAGAGATACGCAGTATTTT. The full variable domain, in which reference TRBV2 and TRBJ2-3 provide the parts outside the CDR3, is EPEVTQTPSHQVTQMGQEVILRCVPISNHLYFYWYRQILGQKVEFLVSFYNNEISEKSEIFDDQFSVERPDGSNFTLKIRSTKLEDSAMYFCASSEGLARDTQYFGPGTRLTVL.